This T cell receptor (beta chain) derives from a study of blood T cell repertoires in COVID-19. The wider study: T cells, B-cell-depleted T cells, or PBMCs provided the cDNA or gDNA that served as material.

Sequencing was performed with immunoSEQ multiplex PCR; in TCRdb, only in-frame clones are kept and a portion is missing. The sample yields 290,000 or so clones, 85% to 90% seen once. This clone appeared a few times. Germline loops: CDR1 MNHNY, CDR2 SVGAGI (reference sequence). V was pared by 2 bases and J by 4 bases, with 17 bases between. The CDR3 has 16 residues. The chain combines TRBV6-6 with TRBJ1-1; D is possibly TRBD1 (5 bases). The TCR originated in a man between 65 and 79 years old with acute or convalescent COVID-19. The sample taken for sequencing was peripheral blood. CDR3 loop: CASSYSGRGTGTEAFF. In DNA form, the CDR3 reads TGTGCCAGCAGTTACAGCGGGCGGGGCACGGGCACTGAAGCTTTCTTT.